A single sample gave rise to the 2 T cell receptor beta chains below, sequenced in a study of shared clonotypes between healthy human individuals. Clones were read by immunoSEQ multiplex PCR, and TCRdb kept only the in-frame ones, dropping some. In the table there are about 770,000 clones, around 77% of which are singletons. Source material: memory CD4+ T cells sorted from blood. Indicated subset: CD45RA-negative fraction. All receptors come from a woman in her twenties or thirties in good health.

The J gene is TRBJ2-7, the V gene TRBV5-6, with 10 bases that match TRBD2. Germline assignment: CDR1 SGHDT and CDR2 YYEEEE. The CDR3 totals 15 residues. Trimming at V came to 4 bases and at J to 5 bases, leaving 9 bases not matched to a gene. CDR3 sequence reads: CASSVPGLALNEQYF. The CDR3 DNA sequence: TGTGCCAGCAGCGTACCGGGACTAGCGCTCAACGAGCAGTACTTC.

Details on this clone: Distinct nucleotide sequences in the sample also encode this CDR3. The CDR3 protein is CASSSLAGGSYEQYF. The CDR3, as DNA: TGTGCCAGCAGCTCCCTAGCGGGAGGATCGTACGAGCAGTACTTC. The chain has TRBV28 and TRBJ2-7, with 11 positions matching TRBD2. The CDR3 consists of 15 residues. V shed 6 bases, J shed 4 bases, and the junction held 8 bases outside the gene matches. CDR1 is MDHEN and CDR2 is SYDVKM in the germline V gene.